Listed below are T cell receptor beta chains from one sample, sequenced in a study of cytomegalovirus exposure and HLA in healthy donors. Method: immunoSEQ multiplex PCR; TCRdb's copy keeps in-frame clones and lacks some. The sample carries 150,000 to 200,000 clones, about 80% recorded once. Sequencing was carried out using PBMCs. These TCRs come from a young woman in good health and CMV-seropositive. CDR3s include the opening cysteine and the closing phenylalanine or tryptophan. D genes are given only for firm matches. The size of a clone is reported for some rows only, either as once, few or many, or as a class for expanded clones.

j_call v_call clone_size d_call cdr3_nt cdr3_aa
TRBJ1-1 TRBV6-1 . . TGTGCCAGCAGGGGCGCTGAAGCTTTCTTT CASRGAEAFF
TRBJ2-3 TRBV9 . TRBD2 TGTGCCAGCAGCGTAGCCGGGACTAGCGGTACAGATACGCAGTATTTT CASSVAGTSGTDTQYF
TRBJ1-2 TRBV29-1 . . TGCAGCGTTGAAGCCGCGGGGGCTGGCTACACCTTC CSVEAAGAGYTF
TRBJ2-3 TRBV6-4 . TRBD2 TGTGCCAGCAGTTCTAGCGGGGGGGCGGCAGATACGCAGTATTTT CASSSSGGAADTQYF
TRBJ1-2 TRBV6-4 few . TGTGCCAGCAGTGACTCGATTGACAGACCCTATGGCTACACCTTC CASSDSIDRPYGYTF
TRBJ1-2 TRBV5-6 . TRBD1 TGTGCCAGCAGCAAGGGACAGAACTATGGCTACACCTTC CASSKGQNYGYTF
TRBJ1-3 TRBV6-5 . TRBD1 TGTGCCAGCAGTTCGCACAGGGGTTCTGGAAACACCATATATTTT CASSSHRGSGNTIYF
TRBJ1-1 TRBV19 . TRBD1 TGTGCCAGTAAGGGTGCGGGACAGGGGGCGTCTGAAGCTTTCTTT CASKGAGQGASEAFF
TRBJ1-4 TRBV28 . . TGTGCCAGCAGTTCACAACTCACAGGGCTCAATGAAAAACTGTTTTTT CASSSQLTGLNEKLFF
TRBJ2-2 TRBV5-4 . . TGTGCCAGCAACGGGGGATCGACCGGGGAGCTGTTTTTT CASNGGSTGELFF
TRBJ2-4 TRBV6-1 . . TGTGCCAGCAGTGAATTAGCACGTAAAAACATTCAGTACTTC CASSELARKNIQYF
TRBJ2-2 TRBV6-1 once TRBD1 TGTGCCAGCGGAGGACAGGGGGCGGCGAGGGAGCTGTTTTTT CASGGQGAARELFF
TRBJ2-5 TRBV10-3 . . TGTGCCATCGGAGAAGAGACCCAGTACTTC CAIGEETQYF
TRBJ2-5 TRBV30 . . TGTGCCTGGAGTGTACAGGGTGTGGAGACCCAGTACTTC CAWSVQGVETQYF
TRBJ1-2 TRBV6-6 . . TGTGCCAGCAGTCCGCAAACCGGAGGGAACTATGGCTACACCTTC CASSPQTGGNYGYTF
TRBJ2-3 TRBV11-2 . . TGTGCCAGCAGCTTAGTCGGCCCTCGAGGGACAGATACGCAGTATTTT CASSLVGPRGTDTQYF
TRBJ1-3 TRBV30 . . TGTGCCTGTGGGACAGGAAACACCATATATTTT CACGTGNTIYF
TRBJ2-7 TRBV5-6 . TRBD2 TGTGCCAGCTCGCCAAAGACTAGCTTCCGTACCGAGCAGTACTTC CASSPKTSFRTEQYF
TRBJ2-5 TRBV7-9 . TRBD2 TGTGCCAGCAGCCCCCCCGGAGCGGGGGGTGAGACCCAGTACTTC CASSPPGAGGETQYF
TRBJ2-3 TRBV19 . TRBD2 TGTGCCAGTAGTATCTTGGTAGCGGGGGGTCGGGATACGCAGTATTTT CASSILVAGGRDTQYF
TRBJ2-2 TRBV29-1 . TRBD1 TGCAGCGTGACAGGGGACTCGAACACCGGGGAGCTGTTTTTT CSVTGDSNTGELFF
TRBJ2-4 TRBV7-9 . . TGTGCCAGCAGCTTATACCTGGCGACAGGATGGAACATTCAGTACTTC CASSLYLATGWNIQYF
TRBJ2-1 TRBV6-1 . TRBD1 TGTGCCAGCACCTCGGGACAGTATAATCATGAGCAGTTCTTC CASTSGQYNHEQFF
TRBJ1-6 TRBV27 . TRBD1 TGTGCCAGCAGTCGGACAGGGGGAAATTCACCCCTCCACTTT CASSRTGGNSPLHF
TRBJ2-2 TRBV6-6 . . TGTGCCAGCAGTTTGCGGGGCGAAACCGGGGAGCTGTTTTTT CASSLRGETGELFF
TRBJ1-3 TRBV25-1 . . TGTGCCAGCTCACCCACAGGGTACGGAAACACCATATATTTT CASSPTGYGNTIYF
TRBJ2-2 TRBV7-9 few . TGTGCCAGCAGCTTAGTGGCCAGGGGACGTACCGGGGAGCTGTTTTTT CASSLVARGRTGELFF
TRBJ1-2 TRBV7-2 few TRBD1 TGTGCCAGCAGCTTAGCGCAGGGGGCTAACTATGGCTACACCTTC CASSLAQGANYGYTF
TRBJ2-7 TRBV7-7 . . TGTGCCAGCAGCTTATCCGGGAGCTACGAGCAGTACTTC CASSLSGSYEQYF
TRBJ1-2 TRBV6-1 . TRBD1 TGTGCCAGCAGAGCCGACAGGGGGGACGGCTACACCTTC CASRADRGDGYTF
TRBJ2-3 TRBV7-2 . TRBD2 TGTGCCAGCAGCCCAACTCATTCCAGGACTAGCTTTGCAGATACGCAGTATTTT CASSPTHSRTSFADTQYF
TRBJ1-1 TRBV2 . . TGTGCCAGCAGGACCAGAGGAACTGAAGCTTTCTTT CASRTRGTEAFF
TRBJ2-5 TRBV19 . TRBD2 TGTGCCAGTAGTTCCCCGACTAGCGGGGGGGACCAAGAGACCCAGTACTTC CASSSPTSGGDQETQYF
TRBJ2-3 TRBV11-3 . . TGTGCCAGCAGTACCGGGGGACGGAGTATAGATACGCAGTATTTT CASSTGGRSIDTQYF
TRBJ2-5 TRBV7-3 . . TGTGCCAGCAGCCCGGACTTGTCAGAGACCCAGTACTTC CASSPDLSETQYF
TRBJ2-7 TRBV29-1 once TRBD1 TGCAGCGTCCAGGGGGAGCTATACGAGCAGTACTTC CSVQGELYEQYF
TRBJ2-3 TRBV28 once . TGTGCCAGCAGTCCACTCAGGGGAAGAGGCACAGATACGCAGTATTTT CASSPLRGRGTDTQYF
TRBJ2-5 TRBV7-2 . . TGTGCCAGCAGCCCCGGGGGGCGAAAGACCCAGTACTTC CASSPGGRKTQYF
TRBJ1-1 TRBV30 . . TGTGCCTGCACGGAGGCCACTGAAGCTTTCTTT CACTEATEAFF
TRBJ1-2 TRBV4-1 . TRBD1 TGCGCCAGCAGCCTAGGACAGGGTGGGGGGGGCTACACCTTC CASSLGQGGGGYTF
TRBJ2-5 TRBV11-2 . TRBD2 TGTGCCAGCAGCTCGGAGCGGGGGACCCAAGAGACCCAGTACTTC CASSSERGTQETQYF
TRBJ1-2 TRBV5-1 . TRBD1 TGCGCCAGCAGCGAAGGACAGGGCCTAGGTGGCTACACCTTC CASSEGQGLGGYTF
TRBJ2-5 TRBV7-2 . TRBD1 TGTGCCAGCAGCCAGGGGGACGCCTACCAAGAGACCCAGTACTTC CASSQGDAYQETQYF
TRBJ1-2 TRBV4-3 . . TGCGCCAGCAGCCAAGAGGAAAACGGACTCTATGGCTACACCTTC CASSQEENGLYGYTF
TRBJ2-4 TRBV13 . . TGTGCCAGCAGCTTAGACCTAAGACAGGGCACGGGGGAAAACATTCAGTACTTC CASSLDLRQGTGENIQYF
TRBJ2-6 TRBV5-4 . . TGTGCCAGCAGTCAACGAACGGGTGGGGCCAACGTCCTGACTTTC CASSQRTGGANVLTF
TRBJ2-7 TRBV5-1 once . TGCGCCAGCAGCTTCAGAGCTCAGGGGTCCTACGAGCAGTACTTC CASSFRAQGSYEQYF
TRBJ2-1 TRBV6-4 few TRBD2 TGTGCCAGCAGTGGGACTAGCGACTCCTACAATGAGCAGTTCTTC CASSGTSDSYNEQFF